The present T cell receptor (beta chain) was sequenced within a study of T cell responses to AZD1222 COVID-19 vaccine. CDR1 and CDR2 from the germline V gene are LNHNV and YYDKDF (reference sequence). The CDR3 extends over 12 amino acids. The V and J ends lost 2 bases and 5 bases respectively, with 4 bases between them. Data came from immunoSEQ multiplex PCR; TCRdb stores just in-frame clones and leaves some out. The repertoire holds some 120,000 clones, with 85% to 90% as singletons. This sequence was found in an adult in good health. The rearrangement uses TRBV15 and TRBJ1-5, with D hard to call. Sequencing used peripheral blood, obtained on day 0 of AZD1222 vaccination. Here the CDR3 reads CATSRSDQPQHF. The CDR3 bases are TGTGCCACCAGCAGATCAGATCAGCCCCAGCATTTT.